These 5 T cell receptor beta chains were all obtained from the same sample, sequenced in a study of identifying expanded T cells in peripheral blood. Some clones are missing from TCRdb's copy, which holds only in-frame ones; the method was immunoSEQ multiplex PCR. Found here are 97,000 or so clones, approximately 89% of them singletons; the top ten hold roughly 14%. Sequencing input: blood. Receptors were obtained from a person aged 18-70 years in good health.

The genes are TRBV18 and TRBJ2-1; D remains unclear. This CDR3 is 13 amino acids long. Trimming took 2 bases from V and 4 from J, leaving 6 bases between them. Germline values: CDR1 KGHSH, CDR2 LQKENI. The CDR3 sequence is CASSPGAYNEQFF. DNA of the CDR3: TGTGCCAGCTCACCAGGAGCGTACAATGAGCAGTTCTTC.

The CDR3 loop reads CARVFPYNEQFF. Written as DNA, the CDR3 is TGTGCCCGAGTTTTTCCCTACAATGAGCAGTTCTTC. This chain links TRBV6-1 with TRBJ2-1; D gene uncertain. The CDR3 sequence is 12 residues long. V gave up 11 bases and J gave up 2 bases, with 10 bases separating them. Germline V CDR1 and CDR2: MNHNS, SASEGT.

This chain joins TRBV13 and TRBJ2-1, with TRBD2 identical over 11 bases. Trimming at V came to 4 bases and at J to 9 bases, leaving 11 bases not matched to a gene. The CDR3 consists of 16 residues. CDR1 PRHDT and CDR2 FYEKMQ come from the germline V gene (reference sequence). The CDR3 DNA is TGTGCCAGCAGCTCATATAGCGGGAGGGCCTTTAGTGAGCAGTTCTTC. Its translation is CASSSYSGRAFSEQFF. Filled out from reference TRBV13 and TRBJ2-1, the complete variable domain reads AAGVIQSPRHLIKEKRETATLKCYPIPRHDTVYWYQQGPGQDPQFLISFYEKMQSDKGSIPDRFSAQQFSDYHSELNMSSLELGDSALYFCASSSYSGRAFSEQFFGPGTRLTVL.

The chain recombines TRBV5-6 with TRBJ1-3; 8 bases agree with TRBD1. The V gene end was trimmed by 6 bases and the J gene end by 4 bases; junction bases not matched to a gene: 9. CDR1 is SGHDT and CDR2 is YYEEEE in the germline V gene. The CDR3 is 15 amino acids. The CDR3 DNA is TGTGCCAGCACGCCAGGGGGCGCGGCGGGAAACACCATATATTTT. Protein product: CASTPGGAAGNTIYF. Based on the CDR3 plus reference TRBV5-6 and TRBJ1-3, the full variable domain is DAGVTQSPTHLIKTRGQQVTLRCSPKSGHDTVSWYQQALGQGPQFIFQYYEEEERQRGNFPDRFSGHQFPNYSSELNVNALLLGDSALYLCASTPGGAAGNTIYFGEGSWLTVV.

The CDR3 DNA follows: TGCAGCGTCTGGGACAGCTCCTACGAGCAGTACTTC. Its protein is CSVWDSSYEQYF. J is TRBJ2-7 and V is TRBV29-1; TRBD1 agrees at 7 bases. Trimming removed 6 bases from V and 0 bases from J; junction bases left unmatched: 2. CDR3 length: 12 amino acids. Germline V gene lookup returns CDR1 SQVTM and CDR2 ANQGSEA.